The 24 T cell receptor beta chains in this list originate from one sample, sequenced in a study of shared clonotypes between healthy human individuals. This table comes from immunoSEQ multiplex PCR, and its TCRdb copy is limited to in-frame clones, with some not included. The sample shows more than 2 million clones, less than 95% of them seen only once. Naive CD8 isolation took CD45RO-negative cells positively selected for CCR7 and excluded terminally differentiated effector memory CD45RA+ cells. The sequenced sample was naive CD8+ T cells sorted from blood. The receptors were gathered from a young man in good health.

This chain uses TRBV2 with TRBJ2-6, with D uncertain. The germline V and J ends were trimmed by 3 bases and 13 bases, with 16 bases remaining between them. CDR3 length: 14 residues. Germline CDR1 is SNHLY and CDR2 is FYNNEI. The CDR3 DNA sequence: TGTGCCAGCAGTGATCTGGCGGAGCAAAGAGTCCTGACTTTC. Translating gives CASSDLAEQRVLTF.

In DNA form, the CDR3 reads TGTGCCAGCAGCGAGAGGACCTACAATGAGCAGTTCTTC. Translation: CASSERTYNEQFF. V usage is TRBV13 and J usage is TRBJ2-1, with D hard to call. CDR1 and CDR2 (germline): PRHDT, FYEKMQ (reference sequence). Trimming removed 5 bases at V and 2 bases at J, with 7 bases between. The CDR3 has 13 residues.

V and J are TRBV4-3 and TRBJ1-2, with D unclear. The CDR3 extends over 15 amino acids. V lost 0 bases and J lost 4, with 12 bases in between. Germline CDR1 and CDR2: LGHNA and YSLEER. The CDR3 loop reads CASSQDRTGVYGYTF. The DNA of the CDR3 is TGCGCCAGCAGCCAAGATCGAACCGGGGTCTATGGCTACACCTTC.

Concerning this clone: This CDR3 is also generated by other DNA sequences in the sample. The V gene is TRBV27, the J gene TRBJ1-1; no reliable D call. This CDR3 has 11 amino acids. The germline CDR1 and CDR2 sequences are MNHEY and SMNVEV (reference sequence). Trimming removed 6 bases from V and 3 bases from J, with 5 bases in between. In nucleotides, the CDR3 is TGTGCCAGCAGCTCGTACACTGAAGCTTTCTTT. Amino acid sequence: CASSSYTEAFF.

With regard to this clone: The sample has other DNA sequences that encode this CDR3 too. The chain employs TRBV5-6 and TRBJ1-1; D gene unclear. Trimming took 4 bases from V and 2 from J, leaving 9 bases between them. This CDR3 has 13 amino acids. Germline-derived CDR1 and CDR2 are SGHDT and YYEEEE. The CDR3 DNA follows: TGTGCCAGCAGCAGTGGGTCAAACACTGAAGCTTTCTTT. The encoded protein is CASSSGSNTEAFF. The full variable domain, its missing parts supplied by reference TRBV5-6 and TRBJ1-1, is DAGVTQSPTHLIKTRGQQVTLRCSPKSGHDTVSWYQQALGQGPQFIFQYYEEEERQRGNFPDRFSGHQFPNYSSELNVNALLLGDSALYLCASSSGSNTEAFFGQGTRLTVV.

The chain has TRBV5-6 and TRBJ2-7, with D perhaps being TRBD1 or TRBD2 (5 bases each). Trimming stripped 0 bases from V and 6 bases from J, with 10 bases between. CDR1 is SGHDT and CDR2 is YYEEEE in the germline V gene. The CDR3 runs 13 residues. The CDR3 loop reads CASSLGGVREQYF. The CDR3 nucleotides read TGTGCCAGCAGCTTGGGAGGGGTGCGCGAGCAGTACTTC.

The rearrangement uses TRBV27 and TRBJ2-3, with 9 nucleotides matching TRBD1. CDR3 length: 14 residues. V gave up 6 bases and J gave up 6 bases; unmatched junction bases: 7. Germline V gene sequence: CDR1 MNHEY, CDR2 SMNVEV (reference sequence). CDR3 sequence (DNA): TGTGCCAGCAGCCCCGGACAGGGGTACGATACGCAGTATTTT. This translates into CASSPGQGYDTQYF.

The V call is TRBV13, the J call TRBJ2-1, with D possibly TRBD1 on 6 matching bases. Germline V gene lookup returns CDR1 PRHDT and CDR2 FYEKMQ (reference sequence). The ends were cut back, 5 bases at V and 3 bases at J, with 14 bases in the middle. The CDR3 has 15 residues. CDR3 residues: CASSQSGHVYNEQFF. The CDR3, as DNA: TGTGCCAGCAGCCAATCGGGACATGTCTACAATGAGCAGTTCTTC. Supplemented by reference TRBV13 and TRBJ2-1, the full variable domain reads AAGVIQSPRHLIKEKRETATLKCYPIPRHDTVYWYQQGPGQDPQFLISFYEKMQSDKGSIPDRFSAQQFSDYHSELNMSSLELGDSALYFCASSQSGHVYNEQFFGPGTRLTVL.

The chain combines TRBV19 with TRBJ1-1; D uncertain. Germline V gives CDR1 LNHDA, CDR2 SQIVND (reference sequence). V was shortened by 3 bases and J by 1 base, with 12 bases between the two germline ends. The CDR3 contains 15 residues. The CDR3 is CASSIGPDGNTEAFF. CDR3 nucleotides: TGTGCCAGTAGTATCGGGCCGGACGGGAACACTGAAGCTTTCTTT. Drawing the rest from reference TRBV19 and TRBJ1-1, the complete variable domain is DGGITQSPKYLFRKEGQNVTLSCEQNLNHDAMYWYRQDPGQGLRLIYYSQIVNDFQKGDIAEGYSVSREKKESFPLTVTSAQKNPTAFYLCASSIGPDGNTEAFFGQGTRLTVV.

Points on this clone: Other DNA sequences in the same sample also yield this CDR3. The chain combines TRBV4-2 with TRBJ2-7; TRBD1 agrees at 7 bases. Per the germline V gene, CDR1 is LGHNA and CDR2 is YNFKEQ. Trimming at V came to 0 bases and at J to 0 bases, leaving 5 bases not matched to a gene. This CDR3 contains 16 residues. The CDR3 DNA sequence: TGTGCCAGCAGCCAAGATACAGGGGAAAGCTCCTACGAGCAGTACTTC. Translation gives CASSQDTGESSYEQYF.

The J gene is TRBJ2-7, the V gene TRBV7-6, with D possibly being TRBD1 (6 bases). CDR3 length: 14 residues. Germline CDR1 is SGHVS and CDR2 is FNYEAQ. Trimming took 1 base from V and 7 from J, leaving 14 bases between them. The CDR3 loop reads CASSLVTGSGEQYF. The DNA of the CDR3 is TGTGCCAGCAGCTTAGTAACAGGGTCGGGGGAGCAGTACTTC.

This chain links TRBV19 with TRBJ2-5; D not certain. The CDR3 sequence is 14 residues long. V gave up 6 bases and J gave up 1 base, with 12 bases separating them. Germline loops: CDR1 LNHDA, CDR2 SQIVND (reference sequence). Written as DNA, the CDR3 is TGTGCCAGTAGCGACGGACCCCTCCAAGAGACCCAGTACTTC. Translated: CASSDGPLQETQYF.

The chain combines TRBV7-9 with TRBJ2-5; D is unresolved. Germline CDR1 SEHNR, CDR2 FQNEAQ (reference sequence). There are 14 residues in the CDR3. The V end lost 5 bases, the J end lost 5 bases, and 15 bases lay between the germline ends. The CDR3 loop is CASSLPDGTETQYF. Here the CDR3 DNA reads TGTGCCAGCAGCCTCCCGGACGGCACGGAGACCCAGTACTTC. Complete variable domain (other parts from reference TRBV7-9 and TRBJ2-5): DTGVSQNPRHKITKRGQNVTFRCDPISEHNRLYWYRQTLGQGPEFLTYFQNEAQLEKSRLLSDRFSAERPKGSFSTLEIQRTEQGDSAMYLCASSLPDGTETQYFGPGTRLLVL.

The chain couples TRBV4-1 to TRBJ2-7; 10 bases line up with TRBD2. Germline CDR1 is MGHRA and CDR2 is YSYEKL. V shed 1 base, J shed 2 bases, and the junction held 5 bases outside the gene matches. This CDR3 is 16 amino acids long. CDR3 DNA sequence: TGCGCCAGCAGCCAAGGTCCCCTAGCGGGAGCCTACGAGCAGTACTTC. As protein: CASSQGPLAGAYEQYF.

J is TRBJ1-2 and V is TRBV27; D call uncertain. Germline CDR1 MNHEY, CDR2 SMNVEV (reference sequence). The CDR3 has 15 amino acids. V lost 2 bases and J lost 4, with 14 bases in between. The CDR3 DNA reads TGTGCCAGCAGTTTACGGGCAGGATCCACCTATGGCTACACCTTC. Its translation: CASSLRAGSTYGYTF.

The V gene is TRBV28, the J gene TRBJ2-5, with D possibly being TRBD2 (6 bases). Germline CDR1 is MDHEN and CDR2 is SYDVKM. The CDR3 consists of 13 residues. V dropped 7 bases and J dropped 5 bases, with 14 bases sitting between them. This chain's CDR3 is CASTLEGQETQYF. Written as DNA, the CDR3 is TGTGCCAGCACCCTGGAGGGCCAGGAGACCCAGTACTTC.

The chain joins TRBV27 to TRBJ2-3; either TRBD1 or TRBD2 may fit D (5 bases each). The CDR3 is 14 residues long. Looked up from germline, CDR1 is MNHEY and CDR2 is SMNVEV (reference sequence). V was shortened by 7 bases and J by 1 base, with 12 bases between the two germline ends. CDR3 nucleotides: TGTGCCAGCAAGAGGGGAGTTGGCACAGATACGCAGTATTTT. Its translation is CASKRGVGTDTQYF.

The chain recombines TRBV6-6 with TRBJ1-1; 7 nucleotides agree with TRBD1. Trimming at V came to 5 bases and at J to 4 bases, leaving 1 base not matched to a gene. This CDR3 spans 12 amino acids. Germline V lookup: CDR1 MNHNY, CDR2 SVGAGI (reference sequence). The CDR3 loop reads CASSTGATEAFF. The CDR3 DNA follows: TGTGCCAGCAGTACAGGGGCCACTGAAGCTTTCTTT.

The rearrangement joins TRBV2 to TRBJ1-3; 7 nucleotides line up with TRBD1. J was trimmed by 0 bases and V by 5 bases; bases with no gene match: 7. Germline CDR1 reads SNHLY; CDR2 reads FYNNEI. The CDR3 sequence is 16 residues long. This CDR3 is CASSSWTGSSGNTIYF. The CDR3 DNA reads as TGTGCCAGCAGTTCCTGGACAGGTAGCTCTGGAAACACCATATATTTT.

This chain connects TRBV11-2 to TRBJ2-1, with 9 bases identical to TRBD2. The CDR3 runs 17 residues. Germline V gene lookup returns CDR1 SGHAT and CDR2 FQNNGV. The J segment lost 2 bases and the V segment lost 3 bases, leaving 8 bases of the junction unmatched. This chain's CDR3 is CASSFPGTSPTYNEQFF. The CDR3 coding sequence is TGTGCCAGCAGCTTTCCCGGGACTAGCCCCACCTACAATGAGCAGTTCTTC. Looking up the rest from reference TRBV11-2 and TRBJ2-1 gives the full variable domain: EAGVAQSPRYKIIEKRQSVAFWCNPISGHATLYWYQQILGQGPKLLIQFQNNGVVDDSQLPKDRFSAERLKGVDSTLKIQPAKLEDSAVYLCASSFPGTSPTYNEQFFGPGTRLTVL.

The gene calls are TRBV9 and TRBJ2-5; TRBD2 matches 10 bases. The CDR3 spans 14 residues. V was clipped by 4 bases and J by 4 bases; unmatched bases: 4. Germline V gives CDR1 SGDLS, CDR2 YYNGEE. CDR3 sequence: CASSPSGSGETQYF. Here the CDR3 DNA reads TGTGCCAGCAGCCCTAGCGGGAGTGGAGAGACCCAGTACTTC.

To note about this clone: The same CDR3 can be traced to other DNA sequences in this sample. V is TRBV13 and J is TRBJ2-2, with D hard to call. Germline V lookup: CDR1 PRHDT, CDR2 FYEKMQ (reference sequence). The CDR3 is 13 residues long. V gave up 2 bases and J gave up 6 bases, with 7 bases separating them. The chain's CDR3 is CASSLSLAGELFF. CDR3 DNA: TGTGCCAGCAGCTTATCGCTAGCCGGGGAGCTGTTTTTT. Looking up the rest from reference TRBV13 and TRBJ2-2 gives the full variable domain: AAGVIQSPRHLIKEKRETATLKCYPIPRHDTVYWYQQGPGQDPQFLISFYEKMQSDKGSIPDRFSAQQFSDYHSELNMSSLELGDSALYFCASSLSLAGELFFGEGSRLTVL.

The rearrangement links TRBV25-1 to TRBJ1-2; D is unresolved. CDR3 length: 12 amino acids. Germline loops: CDR1 MGHDK, CDR2 SYGVNS. V gave up 1 base and J gave up 5 bases, with 5 bases separating them. The DNA for the CDR3 is TGTGCCAGCAGTGAATTGGAGTATGGCTACACCTTC. This codes for CASSELEYGYTF.

This CDR3 reads CASSLLTGNEQYF. CDR3 nucleotides: TGTGCCAGCAGCTTGTTAACCGGGAACGAGCAGTACTTC. The chain carries TRBV5-6 and TRBJ2-7; a weak D match, TRBD2 (5 bases). Germline CDR1 and CDR2: SGHDT and YYEEEE. The CDR3 runs 13 residues. The V gene lost 1 base and the J gene lost 5 bases, with 10 bases spanning the gap. The variable domain in full, with the rest retrieved from reference TRBV5-6 and TRBJ2-7, is DAGVTQSPTHLIKTRGQQVTLRCSPKSGHDTVSWYQQALGQGPQFIFQYYEEEERQRGNFPDRFSGHQFPNYSSELNVNALLLGDSALYLCASSLLTGNEQYFGPGTRLTVT.